The T cell receptor beta chain described here comes from a study of T-cell reconstitution after alpha-beta-depleted transplantation in children. Study observations and caveats: Surviving recipient T cells and thymic progenitors underlay high day-60 TCRbeta diversity in some patients. Newly produced T cells mostly provided counts and TCRbeta diversity after one year, as hyperexpanded clones declined. By about two months after transplant, alpha-beta T cells reportedly arose from several hundred graft clones that had expanded.

This clonotype was recorded at least ten times. The antigen is not known. Preparation of the TCRbeta library involved a method that used unique molecular identifiers. TCRdb called the PCR reads again in MiXCR, with one record for every CDR3 protein. The data contain 250,000 to 300,000 distinct CDR3 sequences, 10% of them singletons. V shed 4 bases, J shed 1 base, and the junction held 9 bases outside the gene matches. The CDR3 has 17 residues. Looked up from germline, CDR1 is SGHRS and CDR2 is YFSETQ. The rearrangement links TRBV5-1 to TRBJ2-4, with 9 bases matching TRBD2. The sequences come from PBMCs, collected before TCRalphabeta/CD19-depleted stem cell transplant. The TCR was taken from a boy younger than two with acute myeloid leukemia, due to receive a stem cell transplant. The CDR3 DNA is TGCGCCAGCAGCCCGGAGGCTAGCGGGACGGCCAAAAACATTCAGTACTTC. Translated, it gives CASSPEASGTAKNIQYF.